This TCR beta chain emerged from a study of shared clonotypes between healthy human individuals. Study-level background: Used for every donor were three CD4 naive, three CD4 memory, two CD8 naive and one CD8 memory plate. Broader study findings: It was the few donors that limited the genetic and exposure-history diversity represented.

Some clones are missing from TCRdb's copy, which holds only in-frame ones; the method was immunoSEQ multiplex PCR. The table records 550,000 to 800,000 clones, 90% of them present only once. About this clone: Its antigen is currently unknown.

Germline loops: CDR1 SGDLS, CDR2 YYNGEE. Unmatched junction bases numbered 7, after V lost 2 bases and J lost 1 base. The CDR3 loop spans 17 amino acids. The sequencing input was memory CD8+ T cells from PBMCs. Subset denoted: CD45RO+ cells pooled with CCR7-negative TemRA cells. This receptor was obtained from a man younger than 35 in good health. Some clones in this sample may be carry-over from other donors' samples. The chain links TRBV9 to TRBJ2-3; TRBD2 aligns across 10 bases. The CDR3 sequence: CASSVWSGTSGTDTQYF. The DNA for the CDR3 is TGTGCCAGCAGCGTTTGGTCCGGGACTAGCGGCACAGATACGCAGTATTTT.